This is a list of T cell receptor beta chains from one sample in a study of neoadjuvant anti-PD-1 for oral cavity cancer. Method: immunoSEQ multiplex PCR; TCRdb's copy keeps in-frame clones and lacks some. The sample consists of over 65,000 clones, roughly nine tenths of them appearing once. The source was PBMCs, collected after nivolumab (anti-PD-1) treatment. The receptors stem from a person between 40 and 80 years old with oral cavity squamous cell carcinoma. The CDR3 runs from the conserved cysteine through the conserved F or W. A D gene is named only where the DNA matches it firmly. The listing skips clone size in some rows; elsewhere it reads once, few, many or a size class.

d_call: NA
clone_size: NA
v_call: TRBV10-3
cdr3_length: 15
j_call: TRBJ2-7
cdr3_nt: TGTGCCATCAGTGATACAAGTAGGGGCACCTACGAGCAGTACTTC
cdr3_aa: CAISDTSRGTYEQYF

d_call: NA
clone_size: NA
v_call: TRBV5-1
cdr3_length: 14
j_call: TRBJ1-4
cdr3_nt: TGCGCCAGCACGTCCGGGTCGGACAATGAAAAACTGTTTTTT
cdr3_aa: CASTSGSDNEKLFF

d_call: NA
clone_size: NA
v_call: TRBV2
cdr3_length: 14
j_call: TRBJ1-3
cdr3_nt: TGTGCCAGCAGACGGCCCAGCTCTGGAAACACCATATATTTT
cdr3_aa: CASRRPSSGNTIYF

d_call: TRBD1
clone_size: few
v_call: TRBV7-9
cdr3_length: 13
j_call: TRBJ2-4
cdr3_nt: TGTGCCAGCAGCTTAGCAGGGGGCAACATTCAGTACTTC
cdr3_aa: CASSLAGGNIQYF

d_call: TRBD2
clone_size: once
v_call: TRBV10-3
cdr3_length: 15
j_call: TRBJ2-1
cdr3_nt: TGTGCCATCAGCAATAGCGGGAGATCCAACAATGAGCAGTTCTTC
cdr3_aa: CAISNSGRSNNEQFF

d_call: NA
clone_size: NA
v_call: TRBV30
cdr3_length: 13
j_call: TRBJ1-5
cdr3_nt: TGTGCCTGGAGTGTACAGGGCAATCAGCCCCAGCATTTT
cdr3_aa: CAWSVQGNQPQHF

d_call: NA
clone_size: few
v_call: TRBV5-1
cdr3_length: 13
j_call: TRBJ1-5
cdr3_nt: TGCGCCAGCAGCTCTGGGAACAATCAGCCCCAGCATTTT
cdr3_aa: CASSSGNNQPQHF

d_call: TRBD2
clone_size: NA
v_call: TRBV5-1
cdr3_length: 16
j_call: TRBJ2-4
cdr3_nt: TGCGCCAGCAGCTTGGAAGGACTAGCGGGGGTGAACATTCAGTACTTC
cdr3_aa: CASSLEGLAGVNIQYF

d_call: NA
clone_size: NA
v_call: TRBV28
cdr3_length: 15
j_call: TRBJ1-5
cdr3_nt: TGTGCCAGCAGTCCGCCGGGACGGCGAAATCAGCCCCAGCATTTT
cdr3_aa: CASSPPGRRNQPQHF

d_call: NA
clone_size: NA
v_call: TRBV27
cdr3_length: 14
j_call: TRBJ1-6
cdr3_nt: TGTGCCAGCACGTGGGGGCAGTATAATTCACCCCTCCACTTT
cdr3_aa: CASTWGQYNSPLHF

d_call: NA
clone_size: NA
v_call: TRBV6-1
cdr3_length: 15
j_call: TRBJ1-2
cdr3_nt: TGTGCCAGCAGTGCCGGCTGGGGCAGGGTCTATGGCTACACCTTC
cdr3_aa: CASSAGWGRVYGYTF

d_call: TRBD2
clone_size: NA
v_call: TRBV4-1
cdr3_length: 17
j_call: TRBJ2-1
cdr3_nt: TGCGCCAGCAGCCAAGGTCTTCCCGGGACTAGGGGCACTGAGCAGTTCTTC
cdr3_aa: CASSQGLPGTRGTEQFF

d_call: NA
clone_size: NA
v_call: TRBV5-5
cdr3_length: 15
j_call: TRBJ1-5
cdr3_nt: TGTGCCAGCAGCTCGGCTACGGATAGCAATCAGCCCCAGCATTTT
cdr3_aa: CASSSATDSNQPQHF

d_call: NA
clone_size: NA
v_call: TRBV7-6
cdr3_length: 14
j_call: TRBJ2-1
cdr3_nt: TGTGCCAGCAGCCCGGACGGGCGAAACAATGAGCAGTTCTTC
cdr3_aa: CASSPDGRNNEQFF

d_call: NA
clone_size: once
v_call: TRBV7-6
cdr3_length: 14
j_call: TRBJ2-2
cdr3_nt: TGTGCCAGCAGCTTATCGGGCGGAAGTGGGGAGCTGTTTTTT
cdr3_aa: CASSLSGGSGELFF

d_call: TRBD1
clone_size: NA
v_call: TRBV7-9
cdr3_length: 17
j_call: TRBJ1-3
cdr3_nt: TGTGCCAGCAGCTTAGGTTACGACAGGGTCTCTGGAAACACCATATATTTT
cdr3_aa: CASSLGYDRVSGNTIYF

d_call: NA
clone_size: NA
v_call: TRBV29-1
cdr3_length: 14
j_call: TRBJ2-3
cdr3_nt: TGCAGCGTTGAATTCGATAGGGTCCAAGGTACGCAGTATTTT
cdr3_aa: CSVEFDRVQGTQYF

d_call: NA
clone_size: NA
v_call: TRBV11-3
cdr3_length: 14
j_call: TRBJ2-2
cdr3_nt: TGTGCCAGCAGCCCTGGGGGATACACCGGGGAGCTGTTTTTT
cdr3_aa: CASSPGGYTGELFF

d_call: NA
clone_size: NA
v_call: TRBV9
cdr3_length: 15
j_call: TRBJ1-3
cdr3_nt: TGTGCCAGCAGCGTAGGCGACACCTCTGGAAACACCATATATTTT
cdr3_aa: CASSVGDTSGNTIYF

d_call: NA
clone_size: few
v_call: TRBV15
cdr3_length: 14
j_call: TRBJ1-3
cdr3_nt: TGTGCCACCAGCAGAGGCCGAGGAGGCAACACCATATATTTT
cdr3_aa: CATSRGRGGNTIYF

d_call: TRBD1
clone_size: NA
v_call: TRBV2
cdr3_length: 16
j_call: TRBJ2-2
cdr3_nt: TGTGCCAGCAGTTCCCTACGGACAGGGGTAGGAGGGGAGCTGTTTTTT
cdr3_aa: CASSSLRTGVGGELFF

d_call: TRBD1
clone_size: NA
v_call: TRBV2
cdr3_length: 14
j_call: TRBJ2-5
cdr3_nt: TGTGCCAGCAGCCCCGGGACAGGGAGGGAGACCCAGTACTTC
cdr3_aa: CASSPGTGRETQYF